Listed below are T cell receptor beta chains from one sample, sequenced in a study of post-analysis software for immune sequencing data. TCRdb ran MiXCR on the PCR reads and lists one entry per CDR3 protein. The table lists hundreds of thousands of distinct CDR3 sequences, roughly 47% of them singletons, with 1.7% in the top ten. The sequenced material came from blood. The source of these receptors is a girl between 10 and 17 years old with multiple sclerosis. Both conserved end residues are part of each CDR3. The D gene is left open where the match is weak. Some rows mark clone size as missing; the rest say once, few, many or name a class of expanded clone.

D | J | size | V | DNA | CDR3
NA | TRBJ1-2 | NA | TRBV20-1 | TGCAGTGCTAGTGGGAAGGGTAGAATCCCTAACTATGGCTACACCTTC | CSASGKGRIPNYGYTF
NA | TRBJ2-7 | NA | TRBV29-1 | TGCAGCGGAGCAGACAGCCTCCCACCCTACGAGCAGTACTTC | CSGADSLPPYEQYF
TRBD1 | TRBJ2-4 | few | TRBV10-2 | TGCGCCAGCAGTGATTTAGGAGTAGGGACAGGGAAAAACATTCAGTACTTC | CASSDLGVGTGKNIQYF
NA | TRBJ2-1 | NA | TRBV20-1 | TGCAGCGCAAACCTCTACAATGAGCAGTTCTTC | CSANLYNEQFF
NA | TRBJ2-7 | many | TRBV10-2 | TGCGCCAGCAGTGAGTCGGTTGGTAGCCAGTACTTC | CASSESVGSQYF
NA | TRBJ2-3 | NA | TRBV4-1 | TGCGCCAGCAGCGGAAGAGGCCCACGGGCAGGGCTCACAGATACGCAGTATTTT | CASSGRGPRAGLTDTQYF
TRBD1 | TRBJ2-1 | NA | TRBV3-1 | TGTGCCAGCAGCCAAGGGACAGGGCGAAATGAGCAGTTCTTC | CASSQGTGRNEQFF
TRBD2 | TRBJ2-3 | NA | TRBV12-3/TRBV12-4 | TGTGCCAGCAGTCAACTTAGCGGGAGTTCAGATACGCAGTATTTT | CASSQLSGSSDTQYF
NA | TRBJ1-1 | few | TRBV20-1 | TGCAGTGCCCTGCCGGGGGCTGACACTGAAGCTTTCTTT | CSALPGADTEAFF
TRBD1 | TRBJ2-5 | few | TRBV5-6 | TGTGCCAGCAGCTACGGACAGGGATATCCTACGAATAGGTACTTC | CASSYGQGYPTNRYF
TRBD1 | TRBJ1-2 | NA | TRBV27 | TGTGCCAGCAGTTCTCCCCGACAGGGTGGGGATTATGGCTACACCTTC | CASSSPRQGGDYGYTF
NA | TRBJ1-1 | NA | TRBV20-1 | TGCGGTGCTAGAGTTTGGTTGGAGATGAACACTGAAGCTTTCTTT | CGARVWLEMNTEAFF